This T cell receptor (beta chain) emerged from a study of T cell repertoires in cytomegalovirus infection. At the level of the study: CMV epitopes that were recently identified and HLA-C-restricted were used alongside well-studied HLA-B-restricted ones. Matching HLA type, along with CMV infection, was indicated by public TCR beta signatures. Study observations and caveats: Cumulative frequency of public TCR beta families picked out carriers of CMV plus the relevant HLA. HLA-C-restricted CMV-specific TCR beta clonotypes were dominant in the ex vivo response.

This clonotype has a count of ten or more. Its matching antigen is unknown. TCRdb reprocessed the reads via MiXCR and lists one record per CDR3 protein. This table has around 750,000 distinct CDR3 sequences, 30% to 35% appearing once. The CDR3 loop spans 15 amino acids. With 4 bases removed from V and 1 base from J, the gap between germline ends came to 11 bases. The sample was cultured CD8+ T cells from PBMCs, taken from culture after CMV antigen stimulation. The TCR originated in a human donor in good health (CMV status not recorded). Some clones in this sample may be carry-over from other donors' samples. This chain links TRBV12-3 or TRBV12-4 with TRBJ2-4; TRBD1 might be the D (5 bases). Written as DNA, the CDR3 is TGTGCCAGCAGTTCCCCCAGGGTGGCCAAAAACATTCAGTACTTC. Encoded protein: CASSSPRVAKNIQYF.